This TCR beta chain was recorded in a study of T cell responses to AZD1222 COVID-19 vaccine. The CDR3 contains 14 residues. Between the trimmed V and J ends, which lost 4 bases and 1 base, there was a span of 8 bases. Germline lookup yields CDR1 MGHRA and CDR2 YSYEKL. Sequenced by immunoSEQ multiplex PCR; TCRdb stores in-frame clones only, minus some. The sample shows some 86,000 clones, 88% of them seen only once. This specimen was peripheral blood, taken 28 days after the second AZD1222 dose. The chain is built from TRBV4-1 and TRBJ1-3, with D possibly being TRBD1 (5 bases). This sequence was found in an adult who received the AZD1222 COVID-19 vaccine. This CDR3 reads CASSLGGSGNTIYF. CDR3 in DNA: TGCGCCAGCAGCCTTGGGGGTTCTGGAAACACCATATATTTT.